The rows below give T cell receptor beta chains drawn from one sample of a study of T cell responses to AZD1222 COVID-19 vaccine. The method was immunoSEQ multiplex PCR; TCRdb's version includes in-frame clones alone and lacks a portion of them. The data contain about 150,000 clones, about nine tenths of them singletons. Source: peripheral blood, taken on day 0 of AZD1222 vaccination. The origin of the receptors is an adult in good health. Both conserved end residues are part of each CDR3. The D gene is left open where the match is weak. Clone size is shown for a subset of rows, as once, few, many or a class of expanded clone.

v_gene	j_gene	d_gene	abundance	CDR3nt	CDR3aa
TRBV9	TRBJ2-7	.	.	TGTGCCAGCACCCCGAATAGTGCTTCCTACGAGCAGTACTTC	CASTPNSASYEQYF
TRBV7-2	TRBJ2-7	TRBD2	.	TGTGCCAGCAGCTCACCATTAGCGGGAGTGGGCGAGCAGTACTTC	CASSSPLAGVGEQYF
TRBV7-9	TRBJ1-6	TRBD1	.	TGTGCCAGCAGCGCAAGGACAGGAAGTCCCCCAGCCCTCCACTTT	CASSARTGSPPALHF
TRBV27	TRBJ2-1	.	.	TGTGCCAGCAGTTCGACCTCCTACAATGAGCAGTTCTTC	CASSSTSYNEQFF
TRBV7-6	TRBJ2-2	TRBD1	.	TGTGCCAGCAGCTCCGGGACAGGGTTGAGTGCCGGGGAGCTGTTTTTT	CASSSGTGLSAGELFF
TRBV7-9	TRBJ1-1	.	.	TGTGCCAGCACCCACGAAGCTTTCTTT	CASTHEAFF
TRBV10-3	TRBJ1-1	TRBD1	.	TGTGCCATCAGTGCTATCGGGACAGACACTGAAGCTTTCTTT	CAISAIGTDTEAFF
TRBV27	TRBJ1-5	TRBD1	once	TGTGCCAGCAGTTCTGCAGGGGGTAATCAGCCCCAGCATTTT	CASSSAGGNQPQHF
TRBV7-9	TRBJ2-3	TRBD2	.	TGTGCCAGCAGCTCCGGGACTAAGCGCACAGATACGCAGTATTTT	CASSSGTKRTDTQYF
TRBV14	TRBJ2-3	.	.	TGTGCCAGCAGCCAAACCGGGGGAGTGAGAGATACGCAGTATTTT	CASSQTGGVRDTQYF
TRBV6-5	TRBJ1-1	.	.	TGTGCCAGCAGTCGGAATTTGAACACTGAAGCTTTCTTT	CASSRNLNTEAFF
TRBV7-3	TRBJ2-5	TRBD1	.	TGTGCCAGCAGCTTATTGGACAGGACTTACTTC	CASSLLDRTYF
TRBV27	TRBJ2-1	TRBD2	.	TGTGCCAGCAGTTTATTGTGGACTAGTGACAATGAGCAGTTCTTC	CASSLLWTSDNEQFF
TRBV30	TRBJ1-2	.	.	TGTGCCTGGAATATTATAAACTATGGCTACACCTTC	CAWNIINYGYTF
TRBV7-8	TRBJ2-5	TRBD1	.	TGTGCCAGCAGCGTCATACAGGGGCAAGAGACCCAGTACTTC	CASSVIQGQETQYF
TRBV5-1	TRBJ1-1	TRBD1	.	TGCGCCAGCAGCTTGGAAACAGGGGTTGGTCCTAACACTGAAGCTTTCTTT	CASSLETGVGPNTEAFF
TRBV5-1	TRBJ2-7	.	.	TGCGCCAGCAGCTGGGAAATTCGGAACTACGAGCAGTACTTC	CASSWEIRNYEQYF
TRBV5-1	TRBJ2-1	.	.	TGCGCCAGCAGCTTGGTTAGCGGCACATACAATGAGCAGTTCTTC	CASSLVSGTYNEQFF
TRBV6-5	TRBJ1-1	.	.	TGTGCCAGCAGTTACTCAGCTCGGGTCTGGGAAACTGAAGCTTTCTTT	CASSYSARVWETEAFF